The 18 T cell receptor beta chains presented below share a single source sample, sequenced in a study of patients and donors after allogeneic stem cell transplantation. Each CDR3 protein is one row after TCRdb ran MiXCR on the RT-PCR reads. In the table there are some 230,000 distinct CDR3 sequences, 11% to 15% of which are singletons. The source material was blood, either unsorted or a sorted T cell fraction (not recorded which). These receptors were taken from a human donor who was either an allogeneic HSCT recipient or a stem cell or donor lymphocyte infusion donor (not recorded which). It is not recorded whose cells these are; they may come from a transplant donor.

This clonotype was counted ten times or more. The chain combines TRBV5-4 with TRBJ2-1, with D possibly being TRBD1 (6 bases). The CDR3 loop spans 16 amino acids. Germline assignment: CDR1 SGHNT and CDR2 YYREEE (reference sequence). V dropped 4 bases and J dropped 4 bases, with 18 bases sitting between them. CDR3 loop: CASSLTSGTKYNEQFF. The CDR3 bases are TGTGCCAGCAGCCTTACCTCCGGGACAAAATACAATGAGCAGTTCTTC.

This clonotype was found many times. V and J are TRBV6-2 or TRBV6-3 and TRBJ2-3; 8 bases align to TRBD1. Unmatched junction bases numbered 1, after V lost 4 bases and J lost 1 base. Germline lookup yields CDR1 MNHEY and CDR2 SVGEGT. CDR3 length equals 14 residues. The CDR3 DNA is TGTGCCAGCAGTTGGACAGGGCGCACAGATACGCAGTATTTT. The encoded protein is CASSWTGRTDTQYF.

The CDR3 here is CATSDPRITGVLSNTIYF. The CDR3 DNA reads TGTGCCACCAGTGATCCCCGGATTACGGGAGTTTTAAGTAACACCATATATTTT. V and J are TRBV24-1 and TRBJ1-3, with no clear D. There are 18 residues in the CDR3. V was shortened by 3 bases and J by 7 bases, with 24 bases between the two germline ends. Germline V CDR1 and CDR2: KGHDR, SFDVKD.

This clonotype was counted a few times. The CDR3, as DNA: TGTGCCAGTAGTATCAGCGGGAGTCTCCACGAGCAGTACTTC. Its translation: CASSISGSLHEQYF. The chain combines TRBV19 with TRBJ2-7, with 8 nucleotides matching TRBD2. Germline CDR1 and CDR2: LNHDA and SQIVND (reference sequence). Germline trimming cut 3 bases from V and 5 bases from J; bases unmatched to any gene: 6. The CDR3 spans 14 residues.

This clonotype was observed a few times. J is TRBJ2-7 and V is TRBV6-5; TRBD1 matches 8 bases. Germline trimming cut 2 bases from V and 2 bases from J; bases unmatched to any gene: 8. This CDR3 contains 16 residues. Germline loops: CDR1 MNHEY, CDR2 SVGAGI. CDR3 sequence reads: CASSYAGQGTPYEQYF. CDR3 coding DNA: TGTGCCAGCAGTTACGCCGGACAGGGAACCCCCTACGAGCAGTACTTC.

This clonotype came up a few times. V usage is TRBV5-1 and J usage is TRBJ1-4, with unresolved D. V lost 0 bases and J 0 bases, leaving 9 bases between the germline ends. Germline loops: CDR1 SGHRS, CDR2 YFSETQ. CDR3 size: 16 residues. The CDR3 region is CASSLGAATTNEKLFF. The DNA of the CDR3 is TGCGCCAGCAGCTTGGGGGCGGCTACAACTAATGAAAAACTGTTTTTT.

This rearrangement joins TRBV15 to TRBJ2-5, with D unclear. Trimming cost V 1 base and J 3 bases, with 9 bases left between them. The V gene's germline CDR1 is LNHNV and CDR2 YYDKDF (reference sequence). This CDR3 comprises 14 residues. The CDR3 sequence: CATSRAPLEETQYF. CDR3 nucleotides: TGTGCCACCAGCAGAGCCCCCTTGGAAGAGACCCAGTACTTC. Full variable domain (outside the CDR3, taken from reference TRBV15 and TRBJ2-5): DAMVIQNPRYQVTQFGKPVTLSCSQTLNHNVMYWYQQKSSQAPKLLFHYYDKDFNNEADTPDNFQSRRPNTSFCFLDIRSPGLGDTAMYLCATSRAPLEETQYFGPGTRLLVL.

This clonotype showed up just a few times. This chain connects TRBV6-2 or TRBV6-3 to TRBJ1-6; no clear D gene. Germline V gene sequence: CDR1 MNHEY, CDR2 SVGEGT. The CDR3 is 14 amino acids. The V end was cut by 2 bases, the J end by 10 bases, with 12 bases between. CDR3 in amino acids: CASSYPTSGSPLHF. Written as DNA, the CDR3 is TGTGCCAGCAGTTACCCGACTTCAGGATCACCCCTCCACTTT.

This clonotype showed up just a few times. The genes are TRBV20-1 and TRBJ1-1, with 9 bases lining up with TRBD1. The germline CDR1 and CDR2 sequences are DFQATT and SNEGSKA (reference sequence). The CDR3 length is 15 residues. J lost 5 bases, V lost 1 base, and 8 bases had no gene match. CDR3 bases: TGCAGTGCTAGAGTGACCGGGACAGGGTTAACTGAAGCTTTCTTT. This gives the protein CSARVTGTGLTEAFF.

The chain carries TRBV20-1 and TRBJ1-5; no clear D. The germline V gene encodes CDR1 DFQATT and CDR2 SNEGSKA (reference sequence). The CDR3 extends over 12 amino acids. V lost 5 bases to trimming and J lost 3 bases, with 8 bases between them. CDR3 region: CSASNTNQPQHF. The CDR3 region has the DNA TGCAGTGCTTCAAACACCAATCAGCCCCAGCATTTT.

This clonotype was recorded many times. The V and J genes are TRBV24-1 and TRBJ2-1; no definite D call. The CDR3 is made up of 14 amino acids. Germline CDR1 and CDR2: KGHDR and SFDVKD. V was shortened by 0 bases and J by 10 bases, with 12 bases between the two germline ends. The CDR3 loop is CATSDLPGLGEQFF. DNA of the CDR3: TGTGCCACCAGTGATTTGCCAGGCTTAGGGGAGCAGTTCTTC.

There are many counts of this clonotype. CDR3 region: CSVRPRGQISYEQYF. In DNA, the CDR3 is TGCAGCGTCCGACCCAGGGGACAGATCTCCTACGAGCAGTACTTC. The chain carries TRBV29-1 and TRBJ2-7; 7 bases fit TRBD1. The CDR3 is 15 residues long. After removal of 6 bases from V and 0 bases from J, the junction contained 11 bases not matched to a gene. Germline values: CDR1 SQVTM, CDR2 ANQGSEA.

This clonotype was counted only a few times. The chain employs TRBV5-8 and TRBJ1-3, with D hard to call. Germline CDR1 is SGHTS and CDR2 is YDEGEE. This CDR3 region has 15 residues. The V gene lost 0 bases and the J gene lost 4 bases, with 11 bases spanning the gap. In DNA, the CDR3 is TGTGCCAGCAGCTTGGCCTCCGGTGACGGAAACACCATATATTTT. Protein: CASSLASGDGNTIYF. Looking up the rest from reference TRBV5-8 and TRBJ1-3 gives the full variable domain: EAGVTQSPTHLIKTRGQQATLRCSPISGHTSVYWYQQALGLGLQFLLWYDEGEERNRGNFPPRFSGRQFPNYSSELNVNALELEDSALYLCASSLASGDGNTIYFGEGSWLTVV.

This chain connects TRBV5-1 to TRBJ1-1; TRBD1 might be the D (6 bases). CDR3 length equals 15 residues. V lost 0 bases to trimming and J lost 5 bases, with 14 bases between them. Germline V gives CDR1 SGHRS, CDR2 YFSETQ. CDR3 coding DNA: TGCGCCAGCAGCTTGGACGAGGGGGTAGGGACTGAAGCTTTCTTT. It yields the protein CASSLDEGVGTEAFF. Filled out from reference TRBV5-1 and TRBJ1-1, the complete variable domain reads KAGVTQTPRYLIKTRGQQVTLSCSPISGHRSVSWYQQTPGQGLQFLFEYFSETQRNKGNFPGRFSGRQFSNSRSEMNVSTLELGDSALYLCASSLDEGVGTEAFFGQGTRLTVV.

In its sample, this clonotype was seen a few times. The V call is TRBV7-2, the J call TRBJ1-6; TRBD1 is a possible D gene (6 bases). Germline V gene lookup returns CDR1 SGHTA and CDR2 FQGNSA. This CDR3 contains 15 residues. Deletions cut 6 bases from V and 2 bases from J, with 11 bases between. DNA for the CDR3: TGTGCCAGCAGTGAAAGGACAGCCTATAATTCACCCCTCCACTTT. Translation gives CASSERTAYNSPLHF. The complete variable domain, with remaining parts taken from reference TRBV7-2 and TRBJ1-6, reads GAGVSQSPSNKVTEKGKDVELRCDPISGHTALYWYRQSLGQGLEFLIYFQGNSAPDKSGLPSDRFSAERTGGSVSTLTIQRTQQEDSAVYLCASSERTAYNSPLHFGNGTRLTVT.

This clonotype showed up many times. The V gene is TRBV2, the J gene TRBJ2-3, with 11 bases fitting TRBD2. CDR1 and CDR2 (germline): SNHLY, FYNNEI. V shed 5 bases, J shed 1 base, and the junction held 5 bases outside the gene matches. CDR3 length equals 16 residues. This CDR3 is CASSLSGLAGTDTQYF. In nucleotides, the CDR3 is TGTGCCAGCAGTCTATCGGGACTAGCGGGCACAGATACGCAGTATTTT.

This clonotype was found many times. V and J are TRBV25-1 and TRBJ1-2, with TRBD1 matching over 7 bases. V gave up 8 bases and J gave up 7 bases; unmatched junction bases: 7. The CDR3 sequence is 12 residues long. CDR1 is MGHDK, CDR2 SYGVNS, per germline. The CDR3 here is CASPDRAGGYTF. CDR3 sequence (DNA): TGTGCCAGCCCCGACAGGGCAGGTGGCTACACCTTC.

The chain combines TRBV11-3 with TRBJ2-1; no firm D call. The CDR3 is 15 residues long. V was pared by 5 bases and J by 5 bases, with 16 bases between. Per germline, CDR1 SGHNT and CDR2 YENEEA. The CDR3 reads CASSPFLGLNNEQFF. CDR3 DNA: TGTGCCAGCAGCCCTTTTCTTGGGCTCAACAATGAGCAGTTCTTC.